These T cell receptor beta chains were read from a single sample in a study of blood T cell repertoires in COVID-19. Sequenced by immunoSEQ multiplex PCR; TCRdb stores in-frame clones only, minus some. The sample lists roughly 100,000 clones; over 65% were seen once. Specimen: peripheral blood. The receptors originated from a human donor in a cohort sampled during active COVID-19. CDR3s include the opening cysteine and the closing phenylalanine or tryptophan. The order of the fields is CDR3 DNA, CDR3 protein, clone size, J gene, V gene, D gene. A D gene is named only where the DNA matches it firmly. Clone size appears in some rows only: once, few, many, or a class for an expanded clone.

CDR3nt: TGCGCCAGCAGCTCGGGCCCGGACAGTTACGAGCAGTACTTC; CDR3aa: CASSSGPDSYEQYF; abundance: .; j_gene: TRBJ2-7; v_gene: TRBV5-1; d_gene: .
CDR3nt: TGTGCCAGCAGCTCCCCCCGGACAGCCCAAGAGACCCAGTACTTC; CDR3aa: CASSSPRTAQETQYF; abundance: .; j_gene: TRBJ2-5; v_gene: TRBV5-6; d_gene: .
CDR3nt: TGTGCCAGCAGCTGGTCGGGCGGGGGAACCTACAATGAGCAGTTCTTC; CDR3aa: CASSWSGGGTYNEQFF; abundance: .; j_gene: TRBJ2-1; v_gene: TRBV7-2; d_gene: TRBD2
CDR3nt: TGTGCCAGCAGCCTACAGACCTACGAGCAGTACTTC; CDR3aa: CASSLQTYEQYF; abundance: once; j_gene: TRBJ2-7; v_gene: TRBV5-4; d_gene: .
CDR3nt: TGCGCCAGCAGGGGGCTAGCGGGGCCACCTAGCACAGATACGCAGTATTTT; CDR3aa: CASRGLAGPPSTDTQYF; abundance: once; j_gene: TRBJ2-3; v_gene: TRBV5-1; d_gene: TRBD2
CDR3nt: TGCGCCAGCAGCCCCGGGGTTCACACAGATACGCAGTATTTT; CDR3aa: CASSPGVHTDTQYF; abundance: .; j_gene: TRBJ2-3; v_gene: TRBV10-1; d_gene: .
CDR3nt: TGCGCCAGCAGCTCCGGGGGACAGGGTACAACAGATACGCAGTATTTT; CDR3aa: CASSSGGQGTTDTQYF; abundance: .; j_gene: TRBJ2-3; v_gene: TRBV5-1; d_gene: TRBD1
CDR3nt: TGTGCCAGCAGCGGTGGACTAGTCAGCTCCTACAATGAGCAGTTCTTC; CDR3aa: CASSGGLVSSYNEQFF; abundance: .; j_gene: TRBJ2-1; v_gene: TRBV7-2; d_gene: TRBD2
CDR3nt: TGTGCCAGCAGCCTTACAGACTATGGCTACACCTTC; CDR3aa: CASSLTDYGYTF; abundance: .; j_gene: TRBJ1-2; v_gene: TRBV28; d_gene: .
CDR3nt: TGTGCCAGCAGCCAGATTCGGACAGGTCCACTTTATCAGCCCCAGCATTTT; CDR3aa: CASSQIRTGPLYQPQHF; abundance: .; j_gene: TRBJ1-5; v_gene: TRBV5-8; d_gene: TRBD1
CDR3nt: TGTGCCAGCAGCTTCCGAATGAGCAGGGAGCAGTACTTC; CDR3aa: CASSFRMSREQYF; abundance: once; j_gene: TRBJ2-7; v_gene: TRBV11-3; d_gene: .
CDR3nt: TGTGCCAGCAAGAAGGGGGGGGACAATGAGCAGTTCTTC; CDR3aa: CASKKGGDNEQFF; abundance: once; j_gene: TRBJ2-1; v_gene: TRBV7-2; d_gene: .
CDR3nt: TGTGCCAGCAGATCTACAGGGGGGCGCGGCTATGGCTACACCTTC; CDR3aa: CASRSTGGRGYGYTF; abundance: .; j_gene: TRBJ1-2; v_gene: TRBV3-1/TRBV3-2; d_gene: TRBD1
CDR3nt: TGTGCCAGCAGCCTAGGGATATCGAGCGGGTATGAGCAGTTCTTC; CDR3aa: CASSLGISSGYEQFF; abundance: .; j_gene: TRBJ2-1; v_gene: TRBV7-2; d_gene: .
CDR3nt: TGTGCCAGCAGCCCCCGCTACAATGAGCAGTTCTTC; CDR3aa: CASSPRYNEQFF; abundance: once; j_gene: TRBJ2-1; v_gene: TRBV9; d_gene: .
CDR3nt: TGTGCCACCAGCAGATGGGGGGGTGAAAAACTGTTTTTT; CDR3aa: CATSRWGGEKLFF; abundance: few; j_gene: TRBJ1-4; v_gene: TRBV15; d_gene: .
CDR3nt: TGCGCCAGCAGCTTTGACGGGTCGCTCGGCTACACCTTC; CDR3aa: CASSFDGSLGYTF; abundance: .; j_gene: TRBJ1-2; v_gene: TRBV5-1; d_gene: .
CDR3nt: TGTGCCAGCAGCCCCCGACAGGGGACCTACGAGCAGTACTTC; CDR3aa: CASSPRQGTYEQYF; abundance: few; j_gene: TRBJ2-7; v_gene: TRBV9; d_gene: TRBD1
CDR3nt: TGTGCCAGCAGTGCCGGGACTGTAGGCGAGACCCAGTACTTC; CDR3aa: CASSAGTVGETQYF; abundance: once; j_gene: TRBJ2-5; v_gene: TRBV2; d_gene: .
CDR3nt: TGTGCCATCAGTGCGACTAGCGGGGGGCACAATGAGCAGTTCTTC; CDR3aa: CAISATSGGHNEQFF; abundance: .; j_gene: TRBJ2-1; v_gene: TRBV10-3; d_gene: TRBD2
CDR3nt: TGTGCCAGTAGTATGAGGGACAGGGGAGGGGCTGGGGCCAACGTCCTGACTTTC; CDR3aa: CASSMRDRGGAGANVLTF; abundance: .; j_gene: TRBJ2-6; v_gene: TRBV19; d_gene: TRBD1
CDR3nt: TGTGCCAGCAGCTTGCCAGGGGCGTTGGAGACCCAGTACTTC; CDR3aa: CASSLPGALETQYF; abundance: .; j_gene: TRBJ2-5; v_gene: TRBV7-3; d_gene: .
CDR3nt: TGTGCCAGCAGCTTAGGTGGCGGGGGGGCTGAGGAGACCCAGTACTTC; CDR3aa: CASSLGGGGAEETQYF; abundance: .; j_gene: TRBJ2-5; v_gene: TRBV7-9; d_gene: TRBD2
CDR3nt: TGTGCCAGCAGCTTATCGGGACACCTAACTTCACCCCTCCACTTT; CDR3aa: CASSLSGHLTSPLHF; abundance: .; j_gene: TRBJ1-6; v_gene: TRBV11-2; d_gene: .
CDR3nt: TGTGGACTAGGGCAGCCAGACAATGAGCAGTTCTTC; CDR3aa: CGLGQPDNEQFF; abundance: .; j_gene: TRBJ2-1; v_gene: TRBV2; d_gene: .
CDR3nt: TGTGCCACGAGTAGCGGGGCCTACAATGAGCAGTTCTTC; CDR3aa: CATSSGAYNEQFF; abundance: .; j_gene: TRBJ2-1; v_gene: TRBV24-1; d_gene: TRBD2
CDR3nt: TGCGCCAGCGGGGGGACGGCGAACACTGAAGCTTTCTTT; CDR3aa: CASGGTANTEAFF; abundance: .; j_gene: TRBJ1-1; v_gene: TRBV5-1; d_gene: .
CDR3nt: TGTGCCACTCGACCTGGACAGGGCGCTACCTCCTACGAGCAGTACTTC; CDR3aa: CATRPGQGATSYEQYF; abundance: once; j_gene: TRBJ2-7; v_gene: TRBV19; d_gene: TRBD1